The text below deals with one T cell receptor (beta chain). In its sample, this clonotype was seen many times. There is no known antigen for this receptor. No base qualities exist here, and no much larger clone lies one base off it. The library was produced with multiplex PCR. TCRdb records Illumina HiSeq 4000 as the sequencer. iRepertoire HTBI primers and Arm-PCR amplification of CDR3 regions were used to construct TCR beta libraries. PCR products were gel purified before sequencing. The original pipeline was this. Across samples, approximately 68 TRBV and roughly 15 TRBJ segments were identified and used for gene usage analysis of CDR3 amino acid clonotypes. COPE and FqMerger were used to merge filtered high-quality paired reads into contigs. BLAST was used to align contigs to IMGT TRBV, TRBD and TRBJ reference genes, with CDR3 defined following IMGT. Clonotypes above 0.1% frequency were classified as highly expanded clones. Shannon entropy served as the measure of repertoire diversity, while the Gini coefficient captured V-J evenness. Public clonotypes were defined as clonotypes shared by more than one individual. The raw public data were reprocessed by TCRdb itself: fastp quality trimming at Q25, MiXCR clonotype calling, in-frame beta chains only. When rows share a CDR3 protein, they turn into one entry using the most common DNA and genes. The V and J calls and clone size are TCRdb's, not the authors'. This sample lists under 500,000 distinct CDR3 sequences; approximately 16% were detected once. The ten largest clones capture around 11% of the sample.

This record comes from a study of regulatory T cells in long-lasting Graves disease (dated by TCRdb to 2020 to 2022). As for the study more broadly: Newly diagnosed Graves' disease patients had taken antithyroid drugs for less than 3 months. This study used TCR sequencing and RNA sequencing of peripheral blood to compare persistent Graves' disease patients against newly diagnosed Graves' disease patients. The study was registered as a clinical trial and conducted in China. A total of around 35 samples underwent TCR sequencing: about 13 from persistent and around 20 from newly diagnosed Graves' disease patients.

This specimen's time point label, per the study, means: newly diagnosed GD, antithyroid drugs for less than 3 months. For both TCR sequencing and RNA sequencing, RNA was extracted from PBMCs in TRIzol. The diagnosis of Graves' disease followed American Thyroid Association guidelines. Patients were recruited from an endocrinology department in Xi'an, China. Each patient gave about 8.1 milliliters of peripheral blood, collected in an EDTA anticoagulant tube. Ficoll Paque Plus density gradient separation was used to isolate PBMCs, and no additional T cell sorting was done. An Agilent 2100 Bioanalyzer and agarose gel were used to check RNA quality, while a NanoDrop 2000 measured RNA concentration. On the study overall, not on this receptor specifically: As a limitation, the authors acknowledged that the small sample size may reduce accuracy. Because the primary lesion, thyroid tissue, could not be accessed, the study looked at peripheral blood alone. A larger number of public clonotypes was shared among persistent patients (approximately 2,500) than among newly diagnosed patients (approximately 1,000). TRBV28, TRBJ1-2 and TRBJ2-5 were preferentially used in persistent disease, while TRBV20-1 and TRBJ2-1 were favored in newly diagnosed disease. Lower TCR Shannon entropy and fewer highly expanded clones were observed in persistent Graves' disease patients than in newly diagnosed patients, which suggested clonal expansion. Only the TCR beta chain was sequenced and analyzed.

V is clipped by 5 bases and J by 4 bases, and the sequence between their germline boundaries is 12 bases long. The germline V gene sets CDR1 to MDHEN and CDR2 to SYDVKM. Including cysteine and phenylalanine, the CDR3 has 14 amino acids. CDR3 DNA only is kept here, 42 bases in frame from base 1. These same records also appear under a second study, on T cells in Graves' hyperthyroidism and ophthalmopathy. That second report states: Stable Graves' hyperthyroidism was defined as the absence of progression to ophthalmopathy over 18 months of follow-up. Hyperthyroidism patients were newly diagnosed, had a disease duration of under 2 months, and were aged 18 to 65 years. The study excluded patients with uncontrolled infections, other autoimmune diseases, pregnancy or lactation. Diagnoses were established on the basis of clinical symptoms, serum thyroxine and TRAb, thyroid ultrasound, and orbital computed tomography. For the first round of RT-PCR on the TCR CDR3, the HTBI primer set was used together with the Qiagen OneStep RT-PCR kit. Most expanded thyroid clonotypes (frequency above 0.001) were also detected in blood, a finding suggesting that blood repertoires may reflect thyroid immune responses. A model built on a 13 V-J signature distinguished ophthalmopathy from stable hyperthyroidism, reaching 87.88% sensitivity and around 81% specificity in cross-validation and 80%/75% in testing. In validation, the model predicted progression to ophthalmopathy with around 71% sensitivity and about 72% specificity, a median of approximately 6.5 months before onset. A discovery cohort of about 95 patients, about 40 with Graves' ophthalmopathy and roughly 59 with stable Graves' hyperthyroidism, was used to find distinguishing TCR V-J signatures. Prospective prediction of ophthalmopathy was tested in an independent validation cohort consisting of 18 to 20 hyperthyroidism patients and approximately 16 patients who later progressed to ophthalmopathy. For training and testing, the 100 or so patients in the discovery cohort were randomly divided in a 7:3 ratio. Thyroid tissue and blood T-cell repertoires from six or seven Graves' hyperthyroidism patients were also compared in the study. After sampling, hyperthyroidism patients received methimazole starting at 30 mg daily, and ophthalmopathy patients received high-dose intravenous methylprednisolone. Libraries were constructed in a second round of multiplex PCR, after which size selection and purification were carried out. The libraries were sequenced on an Illumina HiSeq2000 using paired-end 100 bp reads. Raw data were processed with SOAPnuke, discarding reads with adapters, uncalled bases, mean Phred below 15, or no exact constant-primer or identifier match. High-quality paired reads were merged with COPE v1.2.5, and unique nucleotide sequences were defined as clonotypes. MiTCR v1.1 was used to align clonotypes to the IMGT TRBV, TRBD and TRBJ reference segments. The analysis included only V-J combinations with a frequency above 0.0001, which together covered more than 99% of the repertoires. A TCS score was defined as the ratio between F50 (clonal expansion) and ExV (chaos), using BLOSUM62-based TCRdist between CDR3 peptides within each V-J. Welch's t-statistics and random forest reduced 450 to 600 V-J features to about 12, which were used in a naive Bayes classifier (R e1071). Sample size was not statistically predetermined, and blinding of investigators to group allocation was not performed. According to the paper, TCR Vbeta CDR3 sequencing was carried out on 135 peripheral blood samples, which came from about 45 ophthalmopathy, around 75 hyperthyroidism and roughly 17 progressor patients.

Sequenced material: peripheral blood mononuclear cells (PBMCs), taken at new diagnosis, from a patient treated with antithyroid drugs. The chain is assembled from TRBV28 and TRBJ2-1; no confident D gene assignment can be made. The source is a woman in her 30s with Graves disease. Donor details come from another sample of the same person, matched by shared clones. The bases read TGTGCCAGCAGTAGGAGTAACCTTTACAATGAGCAGTTCTTC. It translates as CASSRSNLYNEQFF. The CDR3 plus the reference TRBV28 and TRBJ2-1 genes for the other parts give the full variable domain: DVKVTQSSRYLVKRTGEKVFLECVQDMDHENMFWYRQDPGLGLRLIYFSYDVKMKEKGDIPEGYSVSREKKERFSLILESASTNQTSMYLCASSRSNLYNEQFFGPGTRLTVL.